Presented here are 5 T cell receptor beta chains from one specimen sequenced in a study of blood T cells in healthy people across ages. The use of a sample-barcoded 5' primer and a J-beta primer mix characterized a second PCR of roughly 7 to 12 cycles. From the 5' RACE reads, TCRdb called clonotypes with MiXCR, one entry per CDR3 protein. This table holds a few hundred thousand distinct CDR3 sequences, about 26% found once. The sample also formed part of further work on T cells of mothers and their children.

The specimen sequenced was blood. These receptor sequences come from a boy under 10 years old in good health.

This clonotype was detected a few times. This chain links TRBV29-1 with TRBJ2-5; possible D gene TRBD2, 5 bases. The V end lost 5 bases, the J end lost 4 bases, and 8 bases lay between the germline ends. This CDR3 comprises 11 residues. Germline V gives CDR1 SQVTM, CDR2 ANQGSEA. Written as DNA, the CDR3 is TGCAGCGTTTTCCGGGGAGAGACCCAGTACTTC. Translation gives CSVFRGETQYF.

A few counts support this clonotype. The genes are TRBV20-1 and TRBJ2-5; D not resolved. The DNA end lines up better with TRBJ2-1; the J call may be wrong. The CDR3 is made up of 13 amino acids. Germline-derived CDR1 and CDR2 are DFQATT and SNEGSKA (reference sequence). DNA for the CDR3: TGCAGTGCTAGCCTACGATCCCTCAATGAGCAGTTCTTC. Translation: CSASLRSLNEQFF.

The chain combines TRBV5-1 with TRBJ1-4; D is uncertain. The germline V and J ends were trimmed by 0 bases and 3 bases, with 6 bases remaining between them. Germline CDR1 is SGHRS and CDR2 is YFSETQ. The CDR3 loop spans 14 amino acids. DNA of the CDR3: TGCGCCAGCAGCTTGGAGCGGGCTAATGAAAAACTGTTTTTT. It specifies CASSLERANEKLFF.

This clonotype came up a few times. The chain couples TRBV6-2 or TRBV6-3 to TRBJ2-2, with D possibly TRBD2 on 5 matching bases. Trimming took off 4 bases at V and 3 bases at J, with 12 bases between the two ends. This CDR3 is 15 amino acids long. Germline values: CDR1 MNHEY, CDR2 SVGEGT. Written as DNA, the CDR3 is TGTGCCAGCAGTTCAGACTATACGTACACCGGGGAGCTGTTTTTT. Translating gives CASSSDYTYTGELFF.

This clonotype has only a few counts. The gene calls are TRBV10-3 and TRBJ2-3; 8 positions match TRBD1. The CDR3 extends over 15 amino acids. Unmatched junction bases numbered 5, after V lost 5 bases and J lost 1 base. Germline values: CDR1 ENHRY, CDR2 SYGVKD. The CDR3 nucleotides read TGTGCCATCAGTCCGTTGACAGGGGGCACAGATACGCAGTATTTT. Protein product: CAISPLTGGTDTQYF.